Presented here are 16 T cell receptor beta chains from one specimen sequenced in a study of blood T cell repertoires in COVID-19. TCRdb's copy holds only in-frame clones and misses some; the assay was immunoSEQ multiplex PCR. The table lists about 230,000 clones, around 89% of them singletons. Sequenced material: PBMCs or T cells enriched from blood (not recorded which). Receptors were obtained from a woman aged 35 to 49 with acute COVID-19.

J is TRBJ1-2 and V is TRBV2, with 9 bases identical to TRBD1. V lost 11 bases, J lost 3 bases, and 16 bases stayed unmatched. The germline CDR1 and CDR2 sequences are SNHLY and FYNNEI. The CDR3 is made up of 16 amino acids. CDR3 in DNA: TGTGCCGGCCTACCCCTCCGGGACAGGGTGGACTATGGCTACACCTTC. Protein sequence: CAGLPLRDRVDYGYTF. The whole variable domain, filled in from reference TRBV2 and TRBJ1-2, reads EPEVTQTPSHQVTQMGQEVILRCVPISNHLYFYWYRQILGQKVEFLVSFYNNEISEKSEIFDDQFSVERPDGSNFTLKIRSTKLEDSAMYFCAGLPLRDRVDYGYTFGSGTRLTVV.

The CDR3 here is CAWTSGTYGYTF. CDR3 coding DNA: TGTGCCTGGACCTCCGGGACATATGGCTACACCTTC. This chain joins TRBV30 and TRBJ1-2; D possibly corresponds to TRBD1 (6 bases). Germline V lookup: CDR1 GTSNPN, CDR2 SVGIG (reference sequence). V shed 4 bases and J shed 5 bases, with 11 bases lying between them. The CDR3 runs to 12 residues.

The chain recombines TRBV5-8 with TRBJ2-3, with D possibly being TRBD1 (5 bases). Per the germline V gene, CDR1 is SGHTS and CDR2 is YDEGEE. The CDR3 consists of 15 residues. The V end was cut by 0 bases, the J end by 1 base, with 9 bases between. The CDR3 DNA is TGTGCCAGCAGCTTGGGTCAGGGTGGCACAGATACGCAGTATTTT. Encoded protein: CASSLGQGGTDTQYF.

The chain combines TRBV6-9 with TRBJ1-1, with D unresolved. This CDR3 has 13 amino acids. Germline CDR1 reads MNHGY; CDR2 reads SVAAGI. V was trimmed by 9 bases and J by 5 bases, leaving 16 bases between them. As DNA, the CDR3 is TGTGCCAGGAAGCTGCGGGATGGAACTGAAGCTTTCTTT. Its translation: CARKLRDGTEAFF.

V and J are TRBV7-9 and TRBJ1-2; 9 bases map to TRBD1. Germline values: CDR1 SEHNR, CDR2 FQNEAQ (reference sequence). Trimming removed 3 bases from V and 0 bases from J; junction bases left unmatched: 11. There are 18 residues in the CDR3. This CDR3 is CASSFGTGTPGSNYGYTF. The CDR3, as DNA: TGTGCCAGCAGCTTTGGGACAGGGACCCCCGGGTCTAACTATGGCTACACCTTC.

V usage is TRBV4-1 and J usage is TRBJ1-4; perhaps TRBD1 as D (6 bases). The CDR3 length is 17 residues. Germline CDR1 is MGHRA and CDR2 is YSYEKL. Trimming cost V 0 bases and J 3 bases, with 14 bases left between them. CDR3 DNA: TGCGCCAGCAGCCAAGAGGGAGGGGGAGCGTCTAATGAAAAACTGTTTTTT. Its translation: CASSQEGGGASNEKLFF.

The chain links TRBV19 to TRBJ1-4; D uncertain. The CDR3 has 11 amino acids. With 6 bases removed from V and 8 bases from J, the gap between germline ends came to 7 bases. Germline CDR1 LNHDA, CDR2 SQIVND (reference sequence). The DNA of the CDR3 is TGTGCCAGTAGGATGGGCGAAAAACTGTTTTTT. The encoded protein is CASRMGEKLFF.

Note on this clone: The same CDR3 also results from other DNA sequences found in this sample. The chain links TRBV5-1 to TRBJ1-2; D may be TRBD1 (6 bases). Germline assignment: CDR1 SGHRS and CDR2 YFSETQ. The CDR3 sequence is 13 residues long. Trimming cost V 4 bases and J 3 bases, with 10 bases left between them. For the CDR3, the DNA is TGCGCCAGCAGCAGTTCAGGGGACTATGGCTACACCTTC. Translation gives CASSSSGDYGYTF.

This clone was seen once. V usage is TRBV3-1 (or the pseudogene TRBV3-2) and J usage is TRBJ1-3; TRBD1 might be the D (5 bases). CDR3 length equals 14 residues. V was clipped by 2 bases and J by 5 bases, with 10 bases between them. CDR1 and CDR2 (germline): LGHDT, YNNKEL (reference sequence). For the CDR3, the DNA is TGTGCCAGCAGCCAAAGTGACAGTAGAAACACCATATATTTT. This sequence encodes CASSQSDSRNTIYF.

This clone showed up just once. J is TRBJ2-7 and V is TRBV10-1; D might be TRBD2 (6 bases). The germline gives CDR1 WNHNN, CDR2 SYGVQD (reference sequence). This CDR3 contains 15 residues. Between the trimmed V and J ends, which lost 0 bases and 6 bases, there was a span of 15 bases. This chain's CDR3 is CASSESTPGVGEQYF. The CDR3 coding sequence is TGCGCCAGCAGTGAGTCGACACCGGGGGTAGGCGAGCAGTACTTC.

V gene TRBV7-9 combines with J gene TRBJ2-7; 12 bases fit TRBD2. The CDR3 totals 14 residues. The V gene's germline CDR1 is SEHNR and CDR2 FQNEAQ (reference sequence). J gave up 2 bases and V 7 bases, and 3 bases lay outside the gene matches. CDR3 residues: CASTTSGGPYEQYF. DNA of the CDR3: TGTGCCAGCACCACTAGCGGGGGGCCCTACGAGCAGTACTTC.

This chain uses TRBV18 with TRBJ2-5; D is uncertain. Trimming took off 6 bases at V and 3 bases at J, with 5 bases between the two ends. The germline gives CDR1 KGHSH, CDR2 LQKENI. The CDR3 spans 11 residues. This CDR3 is CASSEKETQYF. The CDR3 DNA reads TGTGCCAGCTCTGAGAAAGAGACCCAGTACTTC.

This rearrangement joins TRBV27 to TRBJ2-3; 7 nucleotides line up with TRBD1. The CDR3 contains 17 residues. The V gene's germline CDR1 is MNHEY and CDR2 SMNVEV (reference sequence). The V and J ends lost 6 bases and 3 bases, in that order; junction bases with no gene match: 15. Here the CDR3 DNA reads TGTGCCAGCAGCCAAAATACCGGGACAGCTTTTACAGATACGCAGTATTTT. It is translated as CASSQNTGTAFTDTQYF.

The chain employs TRBV18 and TRBJ1-5; D unclear. Per germline, CDR1 KGHSH and CDR2 LQKENI. The ends were cut back, 2 bases at V and 5 bases at J, with 10 bases in the middle. The CDR3 has 14 amino acids. The CDR3 loop reads CASSPTGSDQPQHF. The CDR3 nucleotides read TGTGCCAGCTCACCAACGGGATCGGATCAGCCCCAGCATTTT.

V gene TRBV11-3 combines with J gene TRBJ2-2; 13 nucleotides match TRBD2. This CDR3 has 15 amino acids. J was trimmed by 7 bases and V by 6 bases; bases with no gene match: 5. Looked up from germline, CDR1 is SGHNT and CDR2 is YENEEA. The CDR3 DNA follows: TGTGCCAGCAGACTAGCGGGAGGGCCCGACGGGGAGCTGTTTTTT. Translation gives CASRLAGGPDGELFF.

V and J are TRBV11-2 and TRBJ2-1, with D possibly being TRBD1 (5 bases). The CDR3 has 14 residues. V shed 2 bases and J shed 4 bases, with 9 bases lying between them. Germline CDR1 and CDR2: SGHAT and FQNNGV. The CDR3 sequence: CASSLMTEYNEQFF. In DNA form, the CDR3 reads TGTGCCAGCAGCTTAATGACAGAGTACAATGAGCAGTTCTTC.